These 25 T cell receptor beta chains were sequenced from one sample in a study of T-cell reconstitution after alpha-beta-depleted transplantation in children. TCRbeta library construction was performed incorporating unique molecular identifiers. TCRdb redid the calling of the PCR reads with MiXCR, one entry per CDR3 protein. This sample has 490,000 or so distinct CDR3 sequences, with 8% to 11% found just once. The sample consisted of PBMCs, taken before TCRalphabeta/CD19-depleted stem cell transplant. Source of these receptors: a child aged 2 to 15 with inherited bone marrow failure, due to receive a stem cell transplant.

The J gene is TRBJ2-3, the V gene TRBV7-2; no clear D. The DNA matches TRBJ1-5 better at its end, which makes the J call doubtful. This CDR3 has 16 amino acids. Looked up from germline, CDR1 is SGHTA and CDR2 is FQGNSA. CDR3 in DNA: TGTGCCAGCAGCTCGCGGGAGGCCAGACTCACAGATACGCAGCATTTT. This gives the protein CASSSREARLTDTQHF.

This clonotype was observed many times. The junction shows a germline mismatch at one end, possibly a read error. The V and J genes are TRBV6-5 and TRBJ2-5; D possibly corresponds to TRBD2 (7 bases). The germline V gene has CDR1 MNHEY and CDR2 SVGAGI. The CDR3 loop spans 14 amino acids. The CDR3 loop is CASSYEGEGLKTFF. The CDR3 bases are TGTGCCAGCAGTTACGAGGGGGAGGGCCTTAAAACCTTCTTC.

The count of this clonotype is one. The chain employs TRBV18 and TRBJ2-7; D may be TRBD2 (6 bases). The CDR3 sequence is 15 residues long. Trimming stripped 2 bases from V and 7 bases from J, with 18 bases between. The germline CDR1 and CDR2 sequences are KGHSH and LQKENI. The DNA of the CDR3 is TGTGCCAGCTCACCAGGGACGGGAGCCCCGGGTGAGCAGTACTTC. Translation gives CASSPGTGAPGEQYF.

This clonotype showed up just a few times. The chain carries TRBV4-3 and TRBJ2-2; TRBD2 is a possible D gene (6 bases). V gave up 0 bases and J gave up 3 bases, with 14 bases separating them. CDR3 length equals 17 residues. The germline CDR1 and CDR2 sequences are LGHNA and YSLEER. The CDR3 region has the DNA TGCGCCAGCAGCCAAGATTTGGCTAGCGCTCACACCGGGGAGCTGTTTTTT. This sequence encodes CASSQDLASAHTGELFF.

This clonotype has a count of ten or more. The chain is built from TRBV28 and TRBJ2-3, with D tentatively TRBD2 (5 bases). The CDR3 runs to 13 residues. V lost 10 bases and J lost 6, with 17 bases in between. Germline V CDR1 and CDR2: MDHEN, SYDVKM. This CDR3 is CATSAWRADTQYF. CDR3 sequence (DNA): TGTGCCACCTCCGCATGGCGGGCCGATACGCAGTATTTT.

CDR3 nucleotides: TGTGCCAGTAGTTGGAGGGGGCGCAGGCAAGAGACCCAGTACTTC. Its protein is CASSWRGRRQETQYF. V is TRBV19 and J is TRBJ2-5; D possibly corresponds to TRBD1 (7 bases). Germline V gene data show CDR1 as LNHDA and CDR2 as SQIVND (reference sequence). The V end lost 5 bases, the J end lost 2 bases, and 15 bases lay between the germline ends. The CDR3 is 15 amino acids.

Note on this clonotype: This sequence may be a read error, since a much larger clone differs from it by one base. The chain combines TRBV12-3 or TRBV12-4 with TRBJ1-3; possible D gene TRBD1, 5 bases. V lost 6 bases, J lost 4 bases, and 7 bases lay in between. The CDR3 loop spans 12 amino acids. CDR3 DNA sequence: TGTGCCAGCAGGCGGGGGGGAAACACCATATATTTT. Its translation is CASRRGGNTIYF.

This clonotype was picked up many times. The CDR3 region has the DNA TGCGCCAGCAGCCAAGATTTAACGAGGGGAGGGGGTGAGCAGTTCTTC. It yields the protein CASSQDLTRGGGEQFF. The rearrangement uses TRBV4-3 and TRBJ2-1; a weak D match, TRBD2 (7 bases). The length of the CDR3 is 16 residues. Germline assignment: CDR1 LGHNA and CDR2 YSLEER. V lost 0 bases to trimming and J lost 9 bases, with 18 bases between them.

This clonotype was counted at least ten times. The V gene is TRBV7-6, the J gene TRBJ1-4, with 10 bases lining up with TRBD1. V lost 3 bases and J lost 8; bases outside the gene matches: 3. Looked up from germline, CDR1 is SGHVS and CDR2 is FNYEAQ. The CDR3 runs to 14 residues. The CDR3 DNA sequence: TGTGCCAGCAGCTTGACAGGGGGCCCGGAAAAACTGTTTTTT. Translation: CASSLTGGPEKLFF.

The CDR3 bases are TGTGCCAGCAGCTCTGACAGGGAACGGTACTACGAGCAGTACTTC. This translates into CASSSDRERYYEQYF. The rearrangement joins TRBV7-9 to TRBJ2-7; 7 bases agree with TRBD1. From germline, CDR1 is SEHNR and CDR2 FQNEAQ (reference sequence). V lost 4 bases and J lost 3; bases outside the gene matches: 9. This CDR3 is built from 15 residues.

This clonotype occurred many times. For the CDR3, the DNA is TGCAGCGTGGTCCGACAGTTAGGAGAGACCCAGTACTTC. It codes for CSVVRQLGETQYF. V is TRBV29-1 and J is TRBJ2-5, with D tentatively TRBD1 (5 bases). The germline V gene has CDR1 SQVTM and CDR2 ANQGSEA. The CDR3 is made up of 13 amino acids. The germline V and J ends were trimmed by 6 bases and 4 bases, with 15 bases remaining between them.

For this clonotype: Being one base from a much bigger clone, this may be a read error. The rearrangement uses TRBV30 and TRBJ2-7; 7 bases are a match to TRBD1. This CDR3 spans 11 amino acids. From germline, CDR1 is GTSNPN and CDR2 SVGIG (reference sequence). The CDR3 is CAWGQAYDQYF. In DNA, the CDR3 is TGTGCCTGGGGACAGGCCTACGACCAGTACTTC.

This clonotype was picked up many times. V gene TRBV28 combines with J gene TRBJ1-2, with 8 nucleotides matching TRBD1. Germline V gene lookup returns CDR1 MDHEN and CDR2 SYDVKM. V lost 6 bases to trimming and J lost 4 bases; unmatched junction nucleotides: 4. The CDR3 sequence is 13 residues long. CDR3 residues: CASRTGASYGYTF. The CDR3 region has the DNA TGTGCCAGCAGGACAGGGGCCAGCTATGGCTACACCTTC.

This clonotype has just a few counts. The V call is TRBV28, the J call TRBJ2-3; D ambiguous. The V end lost 6 bases, the J end lost 0 bases, and 7 bases lay between the germline ends. There are 13 residues in the CDR3. Germline CDR1 reads MDHEN; CDR2 reads SYDVKM. CDR3 protein: CASRAESTDTQYF. The CDR3 DNA sequence: TGTGCCAGCAGAGCAGAGAGCACAGATACGCAGTATTTT.

This clonotype was counted many times. The J gene is TRBJ2-3, the V gene TRBV7-9; TRBD1 agrees at 9 bases. CDR1 is SEHNR, CDR2 FQNEAQ, per germline (reference sequence). The V segment lost 5 bases and the J segment 5 bases; nucleotides outside the gene matches: 5. CDR3 length: 14 residues. The CDR3, as DNA: TGTGCCAGCAGCCCGGGACAGGGATTAGATACGCAGTATTTT. Protein product: CASSPGQGLDTQYF.

At least ten counts were recorded for this clonotype. The chain has TRBV7-9 and TRBJ1-1; D is unclear. Germline CDR1 and CDR2: SEHNR and FQNEAQ (reference sequence). This CDR3 contains 15 residues. V gave up 0 bases and J gave up 4 bases, with 12 bases separating them. CDR3 nucleotide sequence: TGTGCCAGCAGCTTAGCTGGGGAATTGGTCACTGAAGCTTTCTTT. This gives the protein CASSLAGELVTEAFF.

The rearrangement links TRBV30 to TRBJ2-7; 13 bases align to TRBD2. CDR3 length: 15 residues. Germline trimming cut 0 bases from V and 7 bases from J; bases unmatched to any gene: 6. CDR1 GTSNPN and CDR2 SVGIG come from the germline V gene (reference sequence). This CDR3 is CAWSVGGLAGHEQYF. In DNA form, the CDR3 reads TGTGCCTGGAGTGTAGGGGGACTAGCGGGACATGAGCAGTACTTC.

This clonotype was seen repeatedly, ten times or more. This chain links TRBV12-3 or TRBV12-4 with TRBJ1-2, with D possibly TRBD1 on 6 matching bases. The CDR3 sequence is 12 residues long. V was clipped by 6 bases and J by 9 bases, with 14 bases between them. The CDR3 region is CASSRTGTSYTF. DNA for the CDR3: TGTGCCAGCAGCCGTACAGGGACGAGCTACACCTTC.

This clonotype was observed many times. V usage is TRBV7-9 and J usage is TRBJ2-7; the D gene is possibly TRBD2 (6 bases). Germline V CDR1 and CDR2: SEHNR, FQNEAQ (reference sequence). Between the trimmed V and J ends, which lost 1 base and 0 bases, there was a span of 13 bases. CDR3 size: 16 residues. CDR3 loop: CASSLGPGLFSYEQYF. DNA for the CDR3: TGTGCCAGCAGCTTAGGTCCGGGACTGTTCTCCTACGAGCAGTACTTC.

This clonotype has ten or more counts. The genes are TRBV5-1 and TRBJ2-1; 8 positions match TRBD2. The CDR3 sequence is 15 residues long. Germline CDR1 and CDR2: SGHRS and YFSETQ. Germline trimming cut 5 bases from V and 8 bases from J; bases unmatched to any gene: 12. The CDR3, as DNA: TGCGCCAGCAGTCCGAGTCGGGAGGGGCAGCATGAGCAGTTCTTC. Its protein is CASSPSREGQHEQFF.

This clonotype was recorded a few times. V and J are TRBV20-1 and TRBJ2-7; no firm D call. Trimming cost V 3 bases and J 4 bases, with 10 bases left between them. There are 12 residues in the CDR3. Germline loops: CDR1 DFQATT, CDR2 SNEGSKA (reference sequence). CDR3 in DNA: TGCAGTGCTAGTCGGTCAGCTTACGAGCAGTACTTC. Amino acids: CSASRSAYEQYF.

This clonotype occurred a few times. The V and J genes are TRBV20-1 and TRBJ1-2; TRBD1 matches 7 bases. Per germline, CDR1 DFQATT and CDR2 SNEGSKA (reference sequence). CDR3 length equals 15 residues. The ends lost 6 bases at V and 5 bases at J; junction bases unmatched: 15. The chain's CDR3 is CSASGGQSGFYGYTF. CDR3 nucleotide sequence: TGCAGTGCCAGTGGGGGACAGTCCGGCTTTTATGGCTACACCTTC.

The table lists this clonotype with many counts. The chain is built from TRBV30 and TRBJ1-2; 8 nucleotides agree with TRBD1. Trimming took 2 bases from V and 6 from J; bases not matched to a gene: 5. The CDR3 length is 13 residues. Germline lookup yields CDR1 GTSNPN and CDR2 SVGIG (reference sequence). The CDR3 DNA reads as TGTGCCTGGAGTCAGGGGGCAGGGGATGGCTACACCTTC. Its protein is CAWSQGAGDGYTF.

This clonotype was detected many times. The chain links TRBV5-1 to TRBJ1-1; no reliable D call. This CDR3 is 14 amino acids long. Germline CDR1 SGHRS, CDR2 YFSETQ. The germline V and J ends were trimmed by 4 bases and 0 bases, with 10 bases remaining between them. CDR3 residues: CASSPGPMNTEAFF. CDR3 DNA sequence: TGCGCCAGCAGCCCCGGACCGATGAACACTGAAGCTTTCTTT.

This clonotype was counted a few times. This chain connects TRBV10-3 to TRBJ2-2; 15 bases map to TRBD2. Germline V gives CDR1 ENHRY, CDR2 SYGVKD. This CDR3 has 17 amino acids. J gave up 4 bases and V 8 bases, and 8 bases lay outside the gene matches. This chain's CDR3 is CAIARTSGRASTGELFF. The CDR3, as DNA: TGTGCCATCGCGAGGACTAGCGGGAGGGCGAGCACCGGGGAGCTGTTTTTT.